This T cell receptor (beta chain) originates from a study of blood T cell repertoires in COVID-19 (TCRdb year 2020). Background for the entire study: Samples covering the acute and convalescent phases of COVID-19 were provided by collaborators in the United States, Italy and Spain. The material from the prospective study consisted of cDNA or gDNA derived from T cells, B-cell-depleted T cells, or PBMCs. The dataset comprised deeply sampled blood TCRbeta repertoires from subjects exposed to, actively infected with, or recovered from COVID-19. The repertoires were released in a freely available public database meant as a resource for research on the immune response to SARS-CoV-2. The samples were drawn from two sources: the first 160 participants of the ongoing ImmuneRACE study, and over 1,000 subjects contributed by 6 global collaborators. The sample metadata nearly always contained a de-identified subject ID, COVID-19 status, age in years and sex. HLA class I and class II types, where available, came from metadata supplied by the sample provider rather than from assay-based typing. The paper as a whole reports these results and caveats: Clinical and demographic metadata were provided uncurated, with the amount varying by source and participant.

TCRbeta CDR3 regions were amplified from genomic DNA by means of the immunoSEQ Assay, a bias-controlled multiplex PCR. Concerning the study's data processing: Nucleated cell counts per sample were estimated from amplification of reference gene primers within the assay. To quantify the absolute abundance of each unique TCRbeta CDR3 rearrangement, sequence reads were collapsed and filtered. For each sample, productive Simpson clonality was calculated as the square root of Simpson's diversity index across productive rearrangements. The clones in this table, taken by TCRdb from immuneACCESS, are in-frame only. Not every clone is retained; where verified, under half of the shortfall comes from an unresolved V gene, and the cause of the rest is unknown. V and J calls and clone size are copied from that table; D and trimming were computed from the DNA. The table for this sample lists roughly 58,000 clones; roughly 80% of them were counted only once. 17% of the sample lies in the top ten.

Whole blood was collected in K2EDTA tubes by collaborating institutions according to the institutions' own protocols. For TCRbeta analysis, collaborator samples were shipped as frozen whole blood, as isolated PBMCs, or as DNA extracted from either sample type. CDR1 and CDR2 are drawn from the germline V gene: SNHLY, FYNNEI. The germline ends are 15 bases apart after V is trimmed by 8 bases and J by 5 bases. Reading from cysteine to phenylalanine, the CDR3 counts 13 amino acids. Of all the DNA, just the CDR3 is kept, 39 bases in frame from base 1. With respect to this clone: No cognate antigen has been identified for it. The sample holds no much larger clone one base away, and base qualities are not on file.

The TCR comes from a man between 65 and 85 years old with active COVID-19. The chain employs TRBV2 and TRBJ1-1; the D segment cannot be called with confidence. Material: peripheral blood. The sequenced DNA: TGTGCCAGCCTTCGAATCTCGGGGACTGAAGCTTTCTTT. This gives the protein CASLRISGTEAFF.